The text below deals with one T cell receptor beta chain. This specimen belongs to a study of blood T cell repertoires in COVID-19. The wider study: T cells, B-cell-depleted T cells, or PBMCs supplied cDNA or gDNA.

The CDR3 loop spans 14 amino acids. Germline V gives CDR1 LNHDA, CDR2 SQIVND (reference sequence). Trimming removed 3 bases at V and 0 bases at J, with 8 bases between. Original handling: By means of reference gene primer amplification, nucleated cell counts were estimated. The protocol was immunoSEQ multiplex PCR, while the TCRdb copy is restricted to in-frame clones and leaves out a portion. The DNA was the basis for D and trimming; V, J and clone size are from that table. Found here are approximately 170,000 clones, 80% to 90% of them singletons; the top ten hold 3.5% to 4.5%. The TCR was taken from a woman aged 65 to 85 with acute or convalescent COVID-19. The V call is TRBV19, the J call TRBJ1-2; D call uncertain. The sequenced sample consisted of peripheral blood. CDR3: CASSILGPNYGYTF. The CDR3 DNA sequence: TGTGCCAGTAGTATTCTTGGCCCTAACTATGGCTACACCTTC.